The 16 T cell receptor beta chains below were found in one sample sequenced in a study of long-term antiretroviral therapy in people with HIV. Runs used v3.0 of the immunoSEQ assay and were done at survey level. The method was immunoSEQ multiplex PCR; TCRdb's version includes in-frame clones alone and lacks a portion of them. The sample holds 25,000 to 35,000 clones; roughly 97% are singletons and the top ten take around 3.2%. Material: unsorted PBMCs, obtained 6.9 years after starting antiretroviral therapy. All receptors come from a man aged 25 to 40 with HIV.

The DNA of the CDR3 is TGTGCCAGCAGTGGACCGGGAGATACGCAGTATTTT. This translates into CASSGPGDTQYF. This rearrangement joins TRBV27 to TRBJ2-3; D gene unclear. Trimming cost V 5 bases and J 5 bases, with 8 bases left between them. The CDR3 consists of 12 residues. Germline V gives CDR1 MNHEY, CDR2 SMNVEV (reference sequence).

J is TRBJ2-1 and V is TRBV6-1, with 9 bases aligning to TRBD1. J gave up 9 bases and V 6 bases, and 9 bases lay outside the gene matches. Germline V gene data show CDR1 as MNHNS and CDR2 as SASEGT. The CDR3 spans 14 residues. CDR3 DNA sequence: TGTGCCAGCAGCCGGGACAGGGTGATTCCTGAGCAGTTCTTC. Protein: CASSRDRVIPEQFF.

A single count supports this clone. V gene TRBV6-5 combines with J gene TRBJ2-7, with D possibly being TRBD1 (6 bases). The V gene lost 2 bases and the J gene lost 5 bases, with 19 bases spanning the gap. CDR3 length equals 16 residues. Germline V gene lookup returns CDR1 MNHEY and CDR2 SVGAGI. This CDR3 is CASSYGGMKRRHEQYF. The CDR3 bases are TGTGCCAGCAGTTACGGGGGCATGAAGAGACGTCACGAGCAGTACTTC.

The J gene is TRBJ1-1, the V gene TRBV27; D is possibly TRBD1 (5 bases). The CDR3 length is 16 residues. Germline V gives CDR1 MNHEY, CDR2 SMNVEV (reference sequence). Trimming took off 5 bases at V and 3 bases at J, with 19 bases between the two ends. The CDR3 DNA reads as TGTGCCAGCAGTCCCATGGGACGCCGAAACCACACTGAAGCTTTCTTT. As protein: CASSPMGRRNHTEAFF.

The V call is TRBV13, the J call TRBJ1-2, with a weak D call TRBD1 (5 bases). V dropped 5 bases and J dropped 7 bases, with 20 bases sitting between them. The CDR3 spans 15 residues. Germline assignment: CDR1 PRHDT and CDR2 FYEKMQ (reference sequence). Here the CDR3 reads CASSHEGRARGGYTF. The CDR3 DNA follows: TGTGCCAGCAGCCACGAGGGACGGGCGAGGGGTGGCTACACCTTC.

The V call is TRBV10-3, the J call TRBJ1-2, with D possibly being TRBD1 (6 bases). V was cut by 4 bases and J by 6 bases, with 15 bases left in between. Germline V gene lookup returns CDR1 ENHRY and CDR2 SYGVKD. The CDR3 has 14 amino acids. CDR3 DNA sequence: TGTGCCATCAGTGGAGGCGGGGGCGATCATGGCTACACCTTC. This encodes CAISGGGGDHGYTF.

The genes are TRBV7-2 and TRBJ1-6; D is uncertain. The V and J ends lost 5 bases and 5 bases respectively, with 13 bases between them. This CDR3 has 15 residues. Germline V gene sequence: CDR1 SGHTA, CDR2 FQGNSA. CDR3 bases: TGTGCCAGCAGCGAACCCGGGTCCAATAATTCACCCCTCCACTTT. Translated: CASSEPGSNNSPLHF.

Only one count was recorded for this clone. This rearrangement joins TRBV19 to TRBJ1-2; the D is unclear. The CDR3 runs 15 residues. Between the trimmed V and J ends, which lost 3 bases and 0 bases, there was a span of 11 bases. Germline CDR1 reads LNHDA; CDR2 reads SQIVND (reference sequence). The CDR3 protein is CASSISRSSNYGYTF. CDR3 DNA: TGTGCCAGTAGTATTAGTCGGAGTTCTAACTATGGCTACACCTTC.

The rearrangement uses TRBV6-4 and TRBJ2-2; no clear D. CDR1 and CDR2 (germline): MRHNA, SNTAGT. The CDR3 covers 13 residues. Trimming stripped 0 bases from V and 4 bases from J, with 3 bases between. CDR3 nucleotides: TGTGCCAGCAGTGACTCGAGCACCGGGGAGCTGTTTTTT. It is translated as CASSDSSTGELFF.

The J gene is TRBJ2-1, the V gene TRBV14; TRBD2 agrees at 10 bases. Germline V gives CDR1 SGHDN, CDR2 FVKESK. The CDR3 extends over 15 amino acids. V was clipped by 5 bases and J by 6 bases; unmatched bases: 7. CDR3 protein: CASSESGGAINEQFF. Here the CDR3 DNA reads TGTGCCAGCAGCGAGAGCGGGGGGGCCATCAATGAGCAGTTCTTC.

The chain uses TRBV29-1 and TRBJ2-1; D is ambiguous. The length of the CDR3 is 14 residues. V was cut by 0 bases and J by 7 bases, with 13 bases left in between. The germline V gene has CDR1 SQVTM and CDR2 ANQGSEA. The CDR3: CSVEDLMGKNEQFF. In DNA, the CDR3 is TGCAGCGTTGAAGATCTTATGGGGAAAAATGAGCAGTTCTTC.

This rearrangement joins TRBV4-1 to TRBJ2-7; D is uncertain. This CDR3 contains 18 residues. The germline gives CDR1 MGHRA, CDR2 YSYEKL. V shed 0 bases and J shed 5 bases, with 23 bases lying between them. This chain's CDR3 is CASSQDPSAGNDYHEQYF. The CDR3 nucleotides read TGCGCCAGCAGCCAAGATCCATCCGCCGGAAACGATTACCACGAGCAGTACTTC.

The V gene is TRBV7-3, the J gene TRBJ2-1; the match to TRBD1 covers 10 bases. The length of the CDR3 is 16 residues. With 6 bases clipped from V and 4 bases from J, the junction kept 9 bases outside the gene matches. Germline V gene data show CDR1 as SGHTA and CDR2 as FQGTGA. CDR3 sequence: CASSRTGTGVYNEQFF. CDR3 nucleotides: TGTGCCAGCAGTCGAACCGGGACAGGGGTTTACAATGAGCAGTTCTTC.

The chain employs TRBV25-1 and TRBJ1-2; D remains unclear. CDR3 length equals 11 residues. Trimming removed 4 bases from V and 10 bases from J, with 10 bases in between. Germline CDR1 is MGHDK and CDR2 is SYGVNS. The DNA for the CDR3 is TGTGCCAGCAGTGGGCCGGTTTCCTACACCTTC. Translated: CASSGPVSYTF.

The CDR3 protein is CASSRDRAGGTQYF. The CDR3 bases are TGTGCCAGCTCACGCGACAGGGCCGGGGGGACCCAGTACTTC. J is TRBJ2-5 and V is TRBV18; the D gene is possibly TRBD1 (7 bases). The ends were cut back, 4 bases at V and 7 bases at J, with 16 bases in the middle. Germline V gene lookup returns CDR1 KGHSH and CDR2 LQKENI. The CDR3 has 14 residues.

This clone has a single count. The genes are TRBV9 and TRBJ2-3; D gene uncertain. Trimming took off 6 bases at V and 4 bases at J, with 12 bases between the two ends. The germline CDR1 and CDR2 sequences are SGDLS and YYNGEE. This CDR3 comprises 13 residues. The CDR3 DNA reads as TGTGCCAGCAACCAGGTTGGCGCAGATACGCAGTATTTT. It specifies CASNQVGADTQYF.